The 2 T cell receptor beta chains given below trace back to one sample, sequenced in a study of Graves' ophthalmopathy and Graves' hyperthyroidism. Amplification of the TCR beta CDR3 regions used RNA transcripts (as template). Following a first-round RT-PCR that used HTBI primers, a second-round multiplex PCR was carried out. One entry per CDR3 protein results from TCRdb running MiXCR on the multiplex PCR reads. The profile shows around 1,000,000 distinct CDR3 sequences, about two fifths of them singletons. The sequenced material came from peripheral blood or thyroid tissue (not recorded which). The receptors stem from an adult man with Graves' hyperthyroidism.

The CDR3 sequence is CASVPSGQETQYF. CDR3 bases: TGTGCTAGTGTCCCTAGCGGACAAGAGACCCAGTACTTC. The chain employs TRBV12-5 and TRBJ2-5; 7 bases are a match to TRBD2. V lost 7 bases, J lost 2 bases, and 4 bases stayed unmatched. The germline gives CDR1 LGHNT, CDR2 FRNRAP. The CDR3 spans 13 residues.

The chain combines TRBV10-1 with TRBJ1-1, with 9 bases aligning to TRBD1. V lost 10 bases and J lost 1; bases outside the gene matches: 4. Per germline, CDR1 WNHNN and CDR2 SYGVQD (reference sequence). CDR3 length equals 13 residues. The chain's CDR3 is CAIHRGRNTEAFF. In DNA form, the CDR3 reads TGCGCCATCCACAGGGGGCGGAACACTGAAGCTTTCTTT.